These T cell receptor beta chains were read from a single sample in a study of T cells in Graves' hyperthyroidism and ophthalmopathy. From the multiplex PCR reads, TCRdb called clonotypes with MiXCR, one entry per CDR3 protein. The profile shows about 610,000 distinct CDR3 sequences, roughly 15% of them singletons. Sequenced sample: blood. These receptors were collected from a woman between 40 and 50 years old with Graves' ophthalmopathy. Both conserved end residues are part of each CDR3. The D gene is left open where the match is weak. Some rows mark clone size as missing; the rest say once, few, many or name a class of expanded clone.

>TRBV28|few|TRBD2|TRBJ2-4
TGTGCCAGCAGTTTACCCGGGACTAGCGGAACACTAGCCAAAAACATTCAGTACTTC
CASSLPGTSGTLAKNIQYF
>TRBV7-3|many|-|TRBJ2-6
TGTGCCAGCAGCTTATTAGCTGGGGCCAACGTCCTGACTTTC
CASSLLAGANVLTF
>TRBV28|many|-|TRBJ2-5
TGTGCCAGCAGCCCCCTTGGGGAGACTCAAGAGACCCAGTACTTC
CASSPLGETQETQYF
>TRBV3-1|few|TRBD1|TRBJ2-7
TGTGCCAGCAGCCTCTCGGACAGGGATACCTACGAGCAGTACTTC
CASSLSDRDTYEQYF
>TRBV28|many|TRBD2|TRBJ2-7
TGTGCCAGCAGTTTTCGGGGGGACGAGCAGTACTTC
CASSFRGDEQYF
>TRBV20-1|-|-|TRBJ1-2
TGCAGTGCCCCGGCGGGATTTAACTATGGCTACACCTTC
CSAPAGFNYGYTF
>TRBV5-5|-|-|TRBJ2-4
TGTGCCAGCAGCTTGTGGGTGGGGGTAGCCAAAAACATTCAGTACTTC
CASSLWVGVAKNIQYF
>TRBV27|many|-|TRBJ2-5
TGTGCCAGCAGTTTAAGTTTGGCACAAGAGACCCAGTACTTC
CASSLSLAQETQYF
>TRBV5-5|few|-|TRBJ1-1
TGTGCCAGCAGGCTGGCCGGGCCCTCGGATACTGAAGCTTTCTTT
CASRLAGPSDTEAFF
>TRBV3-1|-|-|TRBJ2-7
TGTGCCAGCAGCCAAGATTGGCTAGGCGACGAGCAGTACTTC
CASSQDWLGDEQYF
>TRBV9|few|TRBD2|TRBJ2-2
TGTGCCAGCAGCGTAGGACTAGCGGGACCCACCGGGGAGCTGTTTTTT
CASSVGLAGPTGELFF
>TRBV2|many|TRBD1|TRBJ1-1
TGTGCCAGCAGGGGGGACAGGGTCGGCACTGAAGCTTTCTTT
CASRGDRVGTEAFF
>TRBV19|few|TRBD2|TRBJ2-7
TGTGCCAGTAGTAGAGGTACTAGCGGGGGGTACTACGAGCAGTACTTC
CASSRGTSGGYYEQYF
>TRBV27|many|TRBD2|TRBJ2-2
TGTGCCAGCAGTTTTCGGTCACGGGAGGGCCTTAACCTGAACACCGGGGAGCTGTTTTTT
CASSFRSREGLNLNTGELFF
>TRBV6-2/TRBV6-3|many|-|TRBJ1-1
TGTGCCAGCAGTTTCACAGGGCACACTGAAGCTTTCTTT
CASSFTGHTEAFF
>TRBV20-1|many|TRBD2|TRBJ2-7
TGCAGTGCTAGACCCCTTAGCGGGATTTATTACTTC
CSARPLSGIYYF
>TRBV6-5|once|-|TRBJ2-7
TGTGCCAGCGGTTCGGGCTTCCTATACGAGCAGTACTTC
CASGSGFLYEQYF
>TRBV4-1|many|TRBD1|TRBJ2-7
TGCGCCAGCAGCCTCCGGGACAGGGTCTACGAGCAGTACTTC
CASSLRDRVYEQYF
>TRBV6-1|many|-|TRBJ1-3
TGTGCCAGCAGTCCTAACGCTGGAAACACCATATATTTT
CASSPNAGNTIYF
>TRBV6-1|-|-|TRBJ1-5
TGTGCCAGCAGTGAAGCAGGCCGGAAGAGGGATCAGCCCCAGCATTTT
CASSEAGRKRDQPQHF
>TRBV19|many|TRBD1|TRBJ2-5
TGTGCCAGTAGTACCCCAGGGGGCGTAGAGACCCAGTACTTC
CASSTPGGVETQYF
>TRBV7-2|-|TRBD1|TRBJ2-7
TGTGCCAGCAGCTTAGGTGGACAGGACAGGGGGCAGTACTTC
CASSLGGQDRGQYF
>TRBV12-3/TRBV12-4|many|-|TRBJ2-7
TGTGCCAGCAGTTTGGGTTCGCGGTACGAGCAGTACTTC
CASSLGSRYEQYF
>TRBV29-1|many|-|TRBJ1-1
TGCAGCGTCGATACGGGGAACACTGAAGCTTTCTTT
CSVDTGNTEAFF
>TRBV2|many|-|TRBJ2-4
TGTGCCAGCAGTGTGGACGGAAACATTCAGTACTTC
CASSVDGNIQYF
>TRBV4-2|many|TRBD1|TRBJ2-3
TGTGCCAGCAGCAAAGGACAGGGGTTGGATACGCAGTATTTT
CASSKGQGLDTQYF
>TRBV24-1|-|-|TRBJ2-7
TGTGCCACCAGTCAATCACCGGGCTCCGAGCAGTACTTC
CATSQSPGSEQYF
>TRBV7-2|many|TRBD2|TRBJ2-7
TGTGCCAGCAGCTTAGCGGCTAGCGGGAACGAGCAGTACTTC
CASSLAASGNEQYF
>TRBV12-3/TRBV12-4|many|-|TRBJ1-1
TGTGCCAGCAGTTTCCTGGACACTGAAGCTTTCTTT
CASSFLDTEAFF
>TRBV7-2|many|-|TRBJ1-2
TGTGCCAGCAGCTGGTTTGGGGAGGATGGCTACACCTTC
CASSWFGEDGYTF
>TRBV12-3/TRBV12-4|many|-|TRBJ1-6
TGTGCCAGCAGTTTAAGATCTAGCAATTCACCCCTCCACTTT
CASSLRSSNSPLHF
>TRBV24-1|many|-|TRBJ1-1
TGTGCCACCAGTGATCCTAGGGAGAACACTGAAGCTTTCTTT
CATSDPRENTEAFF
>TRBV9|few|TRBD2|TRBJ2-7
TGTGCCAGCAGCGTAGGCCTAGCGGGACCGCCGTCCGAGCAGTACTTC
CASSVGLAGPPSEQYF
>TRBV18|many|-|TRBJ2-7
TGTGCCAGCTCACTCACGGGAGACTCCGAGCAGTACTTC
CASSLTGDSEQYF
>TRBV28|many|-|TRBJ2-5
TGTGCCAGCAGTTCGATAGCGGCCAAAGAGACCCAGTACTTC
CASSSIAAKETQYF
>TRBV20-1|few|TRBD2|TRBJ2-7
TGCAGTGGGGGGGGAGGGACCTACTACGAGCAGTACTTC
CSGGGGTYYEQYF